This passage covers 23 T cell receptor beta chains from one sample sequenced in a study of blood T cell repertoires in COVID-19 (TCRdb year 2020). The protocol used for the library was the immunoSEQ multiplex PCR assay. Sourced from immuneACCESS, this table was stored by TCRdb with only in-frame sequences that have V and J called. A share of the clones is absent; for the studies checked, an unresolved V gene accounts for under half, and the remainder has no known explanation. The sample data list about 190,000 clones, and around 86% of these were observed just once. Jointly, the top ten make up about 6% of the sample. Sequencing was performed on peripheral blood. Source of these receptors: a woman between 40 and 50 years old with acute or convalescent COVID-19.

CDR3 in amino acids: CASSWTPNELAYEQYF. The CDR3 nucleotides are TGCGCCAGCAGCTGGACTCCCAACGAGTTAGCCTACGAGCAGTACTTC. The rearrangement uses TRBV5-1 and TRBJ2-7, with TRBD2 as a possible D gene (5 bases). CDR3 length: 16 amino acids. Looked up from germline, CDR1 is SGHRS and CDR2 is YFSETQ. Trimming took off 3 bases at V and 2 bases at J, with 18 bases between the two ends.

The CDR3 DNA follows: TGTGCCAGCAGTGTACAGGGGGGCTGGGAGACCCAGTACTTC. This translates into CASSVQGGWETQYF. The chain links TRBV2 to TRBJ2-5, with 8 bases aligning to TRBD1. CDR1 is SNHLY, CDR2 FYNNEI, per germline. The V segment lost 4 bases and the J segment 5 bases; nucleotides outside the gene matches: 6. The CDR3 loop spans 14 amino acids. The whole variable domain, remainder taken from reference TRBV2 and TRBJ2-5, is EPEVTQTPSHQVTQMGQEVILRCVPISNHLYFYWYRQILGQKVEFLVSFYNNEISEKSEIFDDQFSVERPDGSNFTLKIRSTKLEDSAMYFCASSVQGGWETQYFGPGTRLLVL.

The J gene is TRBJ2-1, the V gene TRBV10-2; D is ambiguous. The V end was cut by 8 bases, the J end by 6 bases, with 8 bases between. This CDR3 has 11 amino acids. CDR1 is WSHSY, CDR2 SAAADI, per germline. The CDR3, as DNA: TGCGCCAGCCTAGAGAGCAATGAGCAGTTCTTC. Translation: CASLESNEQFF.

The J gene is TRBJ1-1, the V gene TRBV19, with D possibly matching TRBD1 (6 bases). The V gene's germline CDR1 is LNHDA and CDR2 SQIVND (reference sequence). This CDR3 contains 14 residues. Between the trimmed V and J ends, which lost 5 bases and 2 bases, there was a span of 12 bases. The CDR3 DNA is TGTGCCAGTAGTTCCAGGGGCATTAACACTGAAGCTTTCTTT. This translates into CASSSRGINTEAFF.

The CDR3 protein is CASSISGSRFNEQFF. The CDR3 DNA reads as TGCGCCAGCAGCATTAGCGGGAGCCGCTTTAATGAGCAGTTCTTC. V gene TRBV5-1 combines with J gene TRBJ2-1; 9 bases map to TRBD2. Germline loops: CDR1 SGHRS, CDR2 YFSETQ. The ends lost 4 bases at V and 7 bases at J; junction bases unmatched: 9. The CDR3 length is 15 residues.

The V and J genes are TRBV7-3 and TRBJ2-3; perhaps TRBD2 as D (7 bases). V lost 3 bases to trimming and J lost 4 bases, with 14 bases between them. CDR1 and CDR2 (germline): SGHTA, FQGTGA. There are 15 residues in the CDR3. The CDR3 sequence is CASSLGGGFSDTQYF. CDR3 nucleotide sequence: TGTGCCAGCAGCTTGGGCGGGGGCTTCTCAGATACGCAGTATTTT.

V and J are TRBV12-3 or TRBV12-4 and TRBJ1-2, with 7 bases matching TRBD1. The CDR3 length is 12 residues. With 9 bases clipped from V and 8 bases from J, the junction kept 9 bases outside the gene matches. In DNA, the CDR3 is TGTGCCAGTAACCACAGGGGAGTGGGCTACACCTTC. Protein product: CASNHRGVGYTF.

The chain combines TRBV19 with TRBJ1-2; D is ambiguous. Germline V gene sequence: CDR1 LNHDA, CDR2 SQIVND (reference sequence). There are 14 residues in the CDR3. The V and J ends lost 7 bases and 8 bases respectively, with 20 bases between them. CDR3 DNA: TGTGCCAGTATTTCGTCACGTGGGCCACGGGGCTACACCTTC. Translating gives CASISSRGPRGYTF.

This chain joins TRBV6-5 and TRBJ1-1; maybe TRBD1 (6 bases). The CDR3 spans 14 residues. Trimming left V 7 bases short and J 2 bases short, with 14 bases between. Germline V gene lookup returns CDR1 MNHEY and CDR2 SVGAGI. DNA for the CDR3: TGTGCCAGCACCGATAACAGGGTCAACACTGAAGCTTTCTTT. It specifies CASTDNRVNTEAFF.

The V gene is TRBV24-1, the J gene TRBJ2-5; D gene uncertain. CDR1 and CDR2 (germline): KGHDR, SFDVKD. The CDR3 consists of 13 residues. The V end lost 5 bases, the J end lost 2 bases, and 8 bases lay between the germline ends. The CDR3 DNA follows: TGTGCCACCAGTGCGACAATTCAAGAGACCCAGTACTTC. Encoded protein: CATSATIQETQYF.

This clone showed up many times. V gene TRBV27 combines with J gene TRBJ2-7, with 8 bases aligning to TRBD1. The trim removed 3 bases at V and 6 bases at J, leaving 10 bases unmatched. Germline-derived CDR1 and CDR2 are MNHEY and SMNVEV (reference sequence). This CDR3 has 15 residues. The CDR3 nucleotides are TGTGCCAGCAGTTTTTCGGCAGGGGGCCTTTCCGAGCAGTACTTC. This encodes CASSFSAGGLSEQYF.

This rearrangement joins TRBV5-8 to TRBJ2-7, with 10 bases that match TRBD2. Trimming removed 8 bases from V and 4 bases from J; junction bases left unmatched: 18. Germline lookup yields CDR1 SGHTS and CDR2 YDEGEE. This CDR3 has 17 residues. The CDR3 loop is CASQPTPRTSGLYEQYF. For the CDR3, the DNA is TGTGCCAGTCAACCGACCCCGCGGACTAGCGGACTATACGAGCAGTACTTC.

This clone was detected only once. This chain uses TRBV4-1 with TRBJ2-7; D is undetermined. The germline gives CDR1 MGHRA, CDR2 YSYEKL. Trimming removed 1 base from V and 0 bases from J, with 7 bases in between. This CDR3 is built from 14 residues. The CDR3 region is CASSQGAHSYEQYF. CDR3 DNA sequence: TGCGCCAGCAGCCAAGGGGCCCACTCCTACGAGCAGTACTTC.

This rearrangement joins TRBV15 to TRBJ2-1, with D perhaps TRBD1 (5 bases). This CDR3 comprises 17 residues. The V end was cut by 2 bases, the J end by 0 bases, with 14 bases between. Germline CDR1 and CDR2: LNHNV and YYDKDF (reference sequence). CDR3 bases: TGTGCCACCAGCAGATTGGTAGGGGCAAGCTCCTACAATGAGCAGTTCTTC. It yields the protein CATSRLVGASSYNEQFF. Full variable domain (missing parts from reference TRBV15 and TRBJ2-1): DAMVIQNPRYQVTQFGKPVTLSCSQTLNHNVMYWYQQKSSQAPKLLFHYYDKDFNNEADTPDNFQSRRPNTSFCFLDIRSPGLGDTAMYLCATSRLVGASSYNEQFFGPGTRLTVL.

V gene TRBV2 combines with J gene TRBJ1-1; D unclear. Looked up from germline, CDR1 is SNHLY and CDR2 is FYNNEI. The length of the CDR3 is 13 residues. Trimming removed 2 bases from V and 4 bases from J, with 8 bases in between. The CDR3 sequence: CASSELSPTEAFF. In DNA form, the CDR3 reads TGTGCCAGCAGTGAATTAAGCCCCACTGAAGCTTTCTTT.

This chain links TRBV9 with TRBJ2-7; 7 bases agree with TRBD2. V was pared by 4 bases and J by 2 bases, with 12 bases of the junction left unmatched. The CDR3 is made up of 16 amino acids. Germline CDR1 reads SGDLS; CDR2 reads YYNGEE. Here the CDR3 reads CASSPSAGDGAYEQYF. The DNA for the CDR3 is TGTGCCAGCAGCCCTAGTGCGGGGGATGGGGCCTACGAGCAGTACTTC.

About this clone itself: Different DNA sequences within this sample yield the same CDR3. The CDR3 region is CASSLGQAKNIQYF. CDR3 in DNA: TGTGCCAGCAGCTTGGGTCAAGCCAAAAACATTCAGTACTTC. V gene TRBV5-4 combines with J gene TRBJ2-4; D ambiguous. Germline CDR1 SGHNT, CDR2 YYREEE (reference sequence). There are 14 residues in the CDR3. Trimming left V 0 bases short and J 0 bases short, with 4 bases between.

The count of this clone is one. CDR3 in DNA: TGTGCCAGCAGGACAGGGTTGGGGAACACTGAAGCTTTCTTT. Amino acids: CASRTGLGNTEAFF. The J gene is TRBJ1-1, the V gene TRBV7-9; 7 nucleotides match TRBD1. The V gene end was trimmed by 6 bases and the J gene end by 1 base; junction bases not matched to a gene: 5. Germline lookup yields CDR1 SEHNR and CDR2 FQNEAQ (reference sequence). This CDR3 has 14 amino acids.

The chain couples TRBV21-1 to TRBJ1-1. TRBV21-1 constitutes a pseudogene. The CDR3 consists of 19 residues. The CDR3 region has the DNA TGTGCCAGCCCCCCCCGAGGGACGGGGGGGAAAAAAAACACTGCTGAAGCTTTCTTT. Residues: CASPPRGTGGKKNTAEAFF.

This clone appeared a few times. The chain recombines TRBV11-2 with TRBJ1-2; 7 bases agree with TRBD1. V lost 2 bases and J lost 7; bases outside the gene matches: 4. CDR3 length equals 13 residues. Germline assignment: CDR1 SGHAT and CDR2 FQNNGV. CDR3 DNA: TGTGCCAGCAGCTTACTAGGGGGCCCTGGCTACACCTTC. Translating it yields CASSLLGGPGYTF.

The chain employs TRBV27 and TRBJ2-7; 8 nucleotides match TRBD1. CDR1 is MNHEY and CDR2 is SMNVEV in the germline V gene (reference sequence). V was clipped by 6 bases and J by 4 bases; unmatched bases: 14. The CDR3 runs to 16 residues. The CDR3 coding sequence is TGTGCCAGCAGAGCCACGGCCGGGACAGGAGCTTACGAGCAGTACTTC. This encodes CASRATAGTGAYEQYF.

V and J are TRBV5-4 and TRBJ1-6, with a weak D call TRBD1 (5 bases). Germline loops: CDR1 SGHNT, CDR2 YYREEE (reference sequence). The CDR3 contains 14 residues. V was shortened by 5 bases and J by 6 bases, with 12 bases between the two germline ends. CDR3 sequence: CASRLPGLNSPLHF. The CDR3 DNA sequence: TGTGCCAGCAGACTTCCGGGACTTAATTCACCCCTCCACTTT.

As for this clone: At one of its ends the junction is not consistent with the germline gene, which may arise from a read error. CDR3 bases: TGTGCCAGTAGTACTAGCGGGAGGGGATATGAGCAATTCTTC. Its translation: CASSTSGRGYEQFF. The chain combines TRBV19 with TRBJ2-1; 12 bases are shared with TRBD2. Germline V gives CDR1 LNHDA, CDR2 SQIVND (reference sequence). The CDR3 covers 14 residues.